This T cell receptor (beta chain) is drawn from a study of human T cells and chemical hapten exposure. TCRdb used MiXCR to reprocess the RACE reads, holding one entry per CDR3 protein. This table holds 80,000 to 95,000 distinct CDR3 sequences, about 11% found once. Stated time point: patch test 2, 6 weeks after DPC sensitization. Treatment described: therapeutic diphenylcyclopropenone sensitization with weekly scalp DPC. Germline V CDR1 and CDR2: MDHEN, SYDVKM. The CDR3 sequence is 13 residues long. The germline V and J ends were trimmed by 4 bases and 2 bases, with 9 bases remaining between them. This chain links TRBV28 with TRBJ2-7; D gene ambiguous. The clonotype originates from a man in his forties with alopecia areata. Some clones in this sample may be carry-over from other donors' samples. Material: whole blood, obtained in connection with sensitization to the hapten diphenylcyclopropenone (DPC). CDR3: CASSSVSPYEQYF. The CDR3, as DNA: TGTGCCAGCAGTTCCGTTTCCCCCTACGAGCAGTACTTC.